Below, one T cell receptor (beta chain) is given with its context. Its antigen is unidentified. Investigators performed immunoSEQ version v3.0 at survey level. The table came from immunoSEQ multiplex PCR; TCRdb's copy has only in-frame clones and leaves some out. Of 25,000 to 35,000 clones detected, around 90% appear once; the ten largest clones hold 3.6%. The V and J ends lost 5 bases and 0 bases respectively, with 11 bases between them. The CDR3 runs 14 residues. Germline lookup yields CDR1 SGHTA and CDR2 FQGNSA. Only United States sites treated participants with HIV. The sample belongs to a study of long-term antiretroviral therapy in people with HIV. Study conclusions and caveats: The study collected blood between about 2003 and 2017, possibly under older ART regimens. Dominating the repertoire at all time points were the clones that expanded before ART. Once patients were on ART, diversity went higher but still fell short of transplant donor controls.

The gene calls are TRBV7-2 and TRBJ2-7, with D hard to call. Specimen: unsorted PBMCs, collected 1.8 years after starting antiretroviral therapy. This TCR derives from a woman aged 18-35 years with HIV. CDR3 coding DNA: TGTGCCAGCAGCCGCACGATAGCCTCCTACGAGCAGTACTTC. Protein product: CASSRTIASYEQYF.